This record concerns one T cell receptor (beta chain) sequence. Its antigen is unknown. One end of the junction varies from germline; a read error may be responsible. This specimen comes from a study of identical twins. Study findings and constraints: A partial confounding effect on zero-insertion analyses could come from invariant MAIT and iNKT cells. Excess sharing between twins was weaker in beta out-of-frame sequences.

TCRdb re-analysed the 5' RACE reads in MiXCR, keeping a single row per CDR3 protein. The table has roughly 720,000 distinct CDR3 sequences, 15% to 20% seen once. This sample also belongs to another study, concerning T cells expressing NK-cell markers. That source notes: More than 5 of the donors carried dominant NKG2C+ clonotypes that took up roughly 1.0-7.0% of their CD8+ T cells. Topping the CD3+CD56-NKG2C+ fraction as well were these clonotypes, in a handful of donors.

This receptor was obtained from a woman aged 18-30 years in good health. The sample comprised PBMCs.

The CDR3 DNA reads TGCGGTGCTAGACAGGGTGGTCGGCCCGAAGAGACCCAGTACTTC. Translating gives CGARQGGRPEETQYF. V usage is TRBV20-1 and J usage is TRBJ2-5; TRBD1 aligns across 7 bases. Germline V gives CDR1 DFQATT, CDR2 SNEGSKA (reference sequence). The CDR3 is 15 residues long.